This T cell receptor beta chain was documented in a study of T cell repertoires in cytomegalovirus infection. The wider study: In public TCR beta signatures, there were indications of both CMV infection and matching HLA type. Study conclusions and caveats: Within the response measured ex vivo, HLA-C-restricted CMV-specific TCR beta clonotypes were dominant.

V lost 2 bases and J 4 bases, leaving 12 bases between the germline ends. The CDR3 runs to 16 residues. CDR1 LGHDT and CDR2 YNNKEL come from the germline V gene (reference sequence). In the case of this clonotype: Its antigen is undetermined.

One entry per CDR3 protein results from TCRdb running MiXCR on the reads. The sample consists of roughly 150,000 distinct CDR3 sequences, 23% of them appearing once. The clonotype was recovered from a human donor in good health (CMV status not recorded). Some clones in this sample may be carry-over from other donors' samples. The V and J genes are TRBV3-1 and TRBJ2-6; the D is unclear. Sequenced sample: PBMCs. CDR3 in amino acids: CASSQRTPVGANVLTF. The DNA for the CDR3 is TGTGCCAGCAGCCAAAGGACCCCGGTCGGGGCCAACGTCCTGACTTTC.